This T cell receptor beta chain was retrieved from a study of somatic mutations in cytotoxic T cells in rheumatoid arthritis. Study overall: Using a FACSAria II or Sony SH800, a portion of the V beta antibody-stained T-cell populations were flow-sorted at nearly 100% purity, and among those populations were V beta1+ cells that were then sequenced for TCRB.

Positive magnetic bead selection isolated CD4+ and CD8+ cells, and flow cytometry checked purity. Germline-derived CDR1 and CDR2 are MDHEN and SYDVKM. The CDR3 length is 17 residues. Germline trimming cut 6 bases from V and 1 base from J; bases unmatched to any gene: 10. Study conclusions and caveats: Comparison of CD8+ T-cell clonality between rheumatoid arthritis patients and age-matched healthy controls yielded no significant difference.

Some clones are missing from TCRdb's copy, which holds only in-frame ones; the method was immunoSEQ multiplex PCR. Of about 27,000 clones detected, approximately 73% appear once; the ten largest clones hold roughly 9.9%. As to this clone: Its matching antigen is unknown.

This receptor was identified in a woman younger than 30 in good health. The sample taken for sequencing was CD8+ T cells sorted from blood. This chain uses TRBV28 with TRBJ2-2; TRBD2 matches 8 bases. The DNA for the CDR3 is TGTGCCAGCAGGCCACTAGGAGCGGGAGAGAACACCGGGGAGCTGTTTTTT. This gives the protein CASRPLGAGENTGELFF.